The 9 T cell receptor beta chains reported below all come from one sample, sequenced in a study. The sorted Tregs were CD4+CD25+CD127-/low cells. TCRdb used MiXCR to reprocess the 5' RACE reads, holding one entry per CDR3 protein. The sample lists around 34,000 distinct CDR3 sequences; over 20% were seen once. The sample taken for sequencing was tumor-infiltrating Tregs sorted from the breast tumor. These receptors all stem from a female donor with breast cancer.

By share, this clonotype ranks as medium-sized. The chain uses TRBV20-1 and TRBJ1-1; possibly TRBD1 for D (5 bases). CDR1 is DFQATT and CDR2 is SNEGSKA in the germline V gene (reference sequence). Trimming removed 0 bases from V and 11 bases from J, with 19 bases in between. The CDR3 totals 14 residues. Here the CDR3 DNA reads TGCAGTGCTAGAGATGTGATCGGGGGATTAAGGGCTTTCTTT. Its translation: CSARDVIGGLRAFF.

By share of the sample, this clonotype is medium-sized (0.01 to 0.1%). This sequence joins TRBV20-1 and TRBJ2-7, with 13 nucleotides matching TRBD2. The CDR3 has 14 amino acids. V trimming: 6 bases; J trimming: 3 bases; junction bases outside the gene matches: 5. Germline CDR1 reads DFQATT; CDR2 reads SNEGSKA (reference sequence). CDR3 in amino acids: CSARGLAGLYEQYF. The CDR3 DNA sequence: TGCAGTGCCAGGGGACTAGCGGGACTCTACGAGCAGTACTTC.

V is TRBV27 and J is TRBJ2-7; TRBD1 matches at 9 bases. Per germline, CDR1 MNHEY and CDR2 SMNVEV (reference sequence). This CDR3 contains 13 residues. Trimming at V came to 5 bases and at J to 7 bases, leaving 6 bases not matched to a gene. Here the CDR3 DNA reads TGTGCCAGCAGTCGCCGACAGGGGGGAGAGCAGTACTTC. This sequence encodes CASSRRQGGEQYF.

About this clonotype: A single base separates this from a much larger clone, so it may be a read error. The chain carries TRBV7-9 and TRBJ2-1; 8 bases match TRBD2. J lost 7 bases, V lost 5 bases, and 10 bases had no gene match. The V gene's germline CDR1 is SEHNR and CDR2 FQNEAQ (reference sequence). This CDR3 contains 15 residues. CDR3 in DNA: TGTGCCAGCAGCCCCCCTGTTGCGGGAGGAAATGAGCAGTTCTTC. Amino acids: CASSPPVAGGNEQFF.

In its sample, this clonotype was seen a few times. The chain is built from TRBV19 and TRBJ2-7; tentative D call: TRBD1 (5 bases). The CDR3 extends over 14 amino acids. CDR1 LNHDA and CDR2 SQIVND come from the germline V gene (reference sequence). Trimming removed 3 bases at V and 2 bases at J, with 11 bases between. CDR3 DNA: TGTGCCAGTAGTATTACGGTGACAGCCTACGAGCAGTACTTC. Translation: CASSITVTAYEQYF.

This clonotype turned up a few times. V is TRBV3-1 and J is TRBJ1-5; D gene uncertain. The V end lost 0 bases, the J end lost 7 bases, and 13 bases lay between the germline ends. CDR3 length: 15 amino acids. Looked up from germline, CDR1 is LGHDT and CDR2 is YNNKEL (reference sequence). For the CDR3, the DNA is TGTGCCAGCAGCCAAGATAGTGGGTTGGGGCAGCCCCAGCATTTT. Its protein is CASSQDSGLGQPQHF.

This clonotype was counted many times. The chain employs TRBV7-3 and TRBJ2-7, with D tentatively TRBD1 or TRBD2 (5 bases each). CDR1 is SGHTA and CDR2 is FQGTGA in the germline V gene. There are 15 residues in the CDR3. The V gene lost 2 bases and the J gene lost 6 bases, with 17 bases spanning the gap. Here the CDR3 DNA reads TGTGCCAGCAGCTTAGGGGCGGGCCCTCCGGCCGAGCAGTACTTC. Its protein product is CASSLGAGPPAEQYF.

V and J are TRBV2 and TRBJ2-7, with D perhaps matching TRBD1 (6 bases). The V gene lost 1 base and the J gene lost 10 bases, with 11 bases spanning the gap. CDR1 and CDR2 from the germline V gene are SNHLY and FYNNEI. The CDR3 sequence is 12 residues long. CDR3 region: CASSEGTASQYF. CDR3 sequence (DNA): TGTGCCAGCAGTGAAGGGACAGCCTCTCAGTACTTC.

This clonotype was detected ten times or more. The rearrangement uses TRBV11-2 and TRBJ2-1; TRBD1 agrees at 9 bases. J was trimmed by 7 bases and V by 5 bases; bases with no gene match: 21. CDR1 and CDR2 (germline): SGHAT, FQNNGV. The CDR3 contains 19 residues. CDR3 loop: CASSKSHSTGTGIWNEQFF. The CDR3 region has the DNA TGTGCCAGCAGCAAGTCCCACTCGACCGGGACAGGGATTTGGAATGAGCAGTTCTTC.